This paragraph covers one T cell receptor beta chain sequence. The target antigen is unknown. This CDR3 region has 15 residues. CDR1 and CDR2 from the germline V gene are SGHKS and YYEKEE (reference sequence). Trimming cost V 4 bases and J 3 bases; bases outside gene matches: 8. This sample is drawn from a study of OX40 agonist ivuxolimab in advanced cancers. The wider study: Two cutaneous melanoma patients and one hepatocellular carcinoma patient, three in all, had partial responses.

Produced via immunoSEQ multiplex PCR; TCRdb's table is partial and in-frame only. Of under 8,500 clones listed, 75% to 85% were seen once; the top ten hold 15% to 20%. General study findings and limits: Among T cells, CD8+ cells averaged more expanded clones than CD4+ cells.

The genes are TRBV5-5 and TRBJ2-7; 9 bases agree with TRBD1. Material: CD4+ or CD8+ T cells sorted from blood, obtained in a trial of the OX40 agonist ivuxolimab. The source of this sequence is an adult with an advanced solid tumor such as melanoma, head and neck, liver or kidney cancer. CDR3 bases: TGTGCCAGCAGCGGACCAACAGGGGGCGGCTACGAGCAGTACTTC. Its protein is CASSGPTGGGYEQYF.